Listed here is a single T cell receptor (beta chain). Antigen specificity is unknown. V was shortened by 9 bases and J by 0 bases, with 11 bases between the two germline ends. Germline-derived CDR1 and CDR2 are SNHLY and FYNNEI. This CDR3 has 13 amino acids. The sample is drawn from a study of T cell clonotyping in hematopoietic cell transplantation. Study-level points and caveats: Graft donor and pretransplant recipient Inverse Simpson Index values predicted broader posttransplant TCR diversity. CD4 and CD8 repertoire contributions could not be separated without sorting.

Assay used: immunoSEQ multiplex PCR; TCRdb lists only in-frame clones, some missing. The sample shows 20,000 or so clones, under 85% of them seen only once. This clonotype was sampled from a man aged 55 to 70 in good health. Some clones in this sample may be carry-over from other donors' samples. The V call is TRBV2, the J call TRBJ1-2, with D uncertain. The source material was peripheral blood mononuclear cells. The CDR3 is CASRIQANYGYTF. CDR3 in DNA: TGTGCCAGTAGGATCCAAGCTAACTATGGCTACACCTTC.